This TCR beta chain was retrieved from a study of T-cell memory formation after mild COVID-19. Study summary: Largely donor-specific TCR clusters were found.

The CDR3 totals 15 residues. Germline V gene lookup returns CDR1 LGHNA and CDR2 YSLEER. Trimming cost V 0 bases and J 3 bases, with 12 bases left between them. This clonotype came up many times. Constant-segment primers were used for 5'RACE, and the resulting TCR alpha and TCR beta cDNA libraries carried sample barcodes and UMIs. MiXCR was run by TCRdb on the 5' RACE reads, yielding one entry per CDR3 protein. The repertoire holds around 180,000 distinct CDR3 sequences, with around 18% as singletons. The material sequenced was PBMCs or a T cell subset sorted from them (not recorded which). This clonotype was sampled from a man aged 18 to 29 who had mild COVID-19 (a few samples of this study predate the infection). Cell type and time point are not known. The rearrangement links TRBV4-3 to TRBJ2-7, with D perhaps being TRBD1 or TRBD2 (6 bases each). CDR3 nucleotides: TGCGCCAGCAGCCAAGATAGTGGGGGGCTCTACGAGCAGTACTTC. It translates to CASSQDSGGLYEQYF.